This paragraph reports one T cell receptor beta chain. Sequenced by immunoSEQ multiplex PCR; TCRdb stores in-frame clones only, minus some. Among a few hundred thousand clones listed, 85% to 90% were seen once. The record originates from a study of blood T cell repertoires in COVID-19. Study-level background: Some COVID-19 samples were acute and others convalescent; all came from the United States, Italy and Spain. PBMCs, B-cell-depleted T cells, or T cells were the source of the cDNA or gDNA that made up the material.

Germline lookup yields CDR1 LGHDT and CDR2 YNNKEL (reference sequence). The CDR3 contains 17 residues. The V and J ends lost 0 bases and 1 base respectively, with 15 bases between them. This sequence was found in a man aged 55 to 70 with acute or convalescent COVID-19. The chain has TRBV3-1 (or the pseudogene TRBV3-2) and TRBJ2-5; D remains ambiguous. Source material: peripheral blood. The CDR3 loop is CASSQDDQTTFQETQYF. The CDR3, as DNA: TGTGCCAGCAGCCAAGATGATCAGACAACTTTCCAAGAGACCCAGTACTTC.